The 8 T cell receptor beta chains reported below all come from one sample, sequenced in a study of T cell repertoires in cytomegalovirus infection. Each CDR3 protein gets one entry after TCRdb re-called the reads with MiXCR. The sample yields some 320,000 distinct CDR3 sequences, about 28% seen once. Their recognized antigens are unknown. The sample was cultured PBMCs, taken from culture after CMV antigen stimulation. The source is a human donor in good health (CMV status not recorded). Some clones in this sample may be carry-over from other donors' samples.

The DNA of the CDR3 is TGTGCCAGCAGCCCCAGACAGGGAGTTACAGAGACCCAGTACTTC. This sequence encodes CASSPRQGVTETQYF. V gene TRBV11-2 combines with J gene TRBJ2-5; 7 bases are a match to TRBD1. The germline gives CDR1 SGHAT, CDR2 FQNNGV. The J segment lost 4 bases and the V segment lost 5 bases, leaving 10 bases of the junction unmatched. This CDR3 spans 15 amino acids.

This clonotype was counted a few times. The V gene is TRBV5-1, the J gene TRBJ2-1; TRBD2 aligns across 7 bases. Germline-derived CDR1 and CDR2 are SGHRS and YFSETQ. V lost 2 bases and J lost 8; bases outside the gene matches: 10. The CDR3 sequence is 15 residues long. Here the CDR3 reads CASSFNPSGVDEQFF. The CDR3 nucleotides are TGCGCCAGCAGCTTCAACCCTAGCGGAGTGGATGAGCAGTTCTTC.

This chain links TRBV19 with TRBJ1-4; D call uncertain. Trimming removed 3 bases at V and 0 bases at J, with 5 bases between. This CDR3 region has 14 residues. In germline, CDR1 is LNHDA, CDR2 SQIVND (reference sequence). The CDR3 sequence: CASSIGATNEKLFF. The CDR3 DNA is TGTGCCAGTAGTATTGGTGCAACTAATGAAAAACTGTTTTTT.

This clonotype turned up a few times. The chain uses TRBV7-9 and TRBJ2-5; tentatively, D is TRBD2 (6 bases). From germline, CDR1 is SEHNR and CDR2 FQNEAQ (reference sequence). V lost 3 bases, J lost 1 base, and 12 bases lay in between. This CDR3 has 15 residues. DNA for the CDR3: TGTGCCAGCAGCTTTCCGATGGGGGGCCAAGAGACCCAGTACTTC. Its translation is CASSFPMGGQETQYF.

J is TRBJ1-1 and V is TRBV5-1; D ambiguous. This CDR3 spans 14 amino acids. The germline CDR1 and CDR2 sequences are SGHRS and YFSETQ. Trimming took 0 bases from V and 0 from J, leaving 6 bases between them. The CDR3 spells CASSLEDMNTEAFF. Written as DNA, the CDR3 is TGCGCCAGCAGCTTGGAAGATATGAACACTGAAGCTTTCTTT.

J is TRBJ1-3 and V is TRBV19; D call uncertain. From germline, CDR1 is LNHDA and CDR2 SQIVND (reference sequence). Trimming took 3 bases from V and 0 from J, leaving 15 bases between them. This CDR3 region has 17 residues. DNA of the CDR3: TGTGCCAGTAGTATGGATCCCCCAGCAAGCTCTGGAAACACCATATATTTT. Amino acid sequence: CASSMDPPASSGNTIYF.

The V gene is TRBV6-2 or TRBV6-3, the J gene TRBJ1-1; D possibly corresponds to TRBD1 (6 bases). The CDR3 runs 13 residues. Germline CDR1 is MNHEY and CDR2 is SVGEGT. Trimming took 9 bases from V and 2 from J, leaving 13 bases between them. The CDR3 DNA is TGTGCCAGTTTCGTAGGGGGTAACACTGAAGCTTTCTTT. It specifies CASFVGGNTEAFF.

The rearrangement uses TRBV7-3 and TRBJ1-1, with unresolved D. The CDR3 has 13 amino acids. From germline, CDR1 is SGHTA and CDR2 FQGTGA. V lost 4 bases, J lost 6 bases, and 12 bases lay in between. CDR3 region: CASSWAGEPEAFF. In DNA form, the CDR3 reads TGTGCCAGCAGCTGGGCTGGGGAGCCTGAAGCTTTCTTT.